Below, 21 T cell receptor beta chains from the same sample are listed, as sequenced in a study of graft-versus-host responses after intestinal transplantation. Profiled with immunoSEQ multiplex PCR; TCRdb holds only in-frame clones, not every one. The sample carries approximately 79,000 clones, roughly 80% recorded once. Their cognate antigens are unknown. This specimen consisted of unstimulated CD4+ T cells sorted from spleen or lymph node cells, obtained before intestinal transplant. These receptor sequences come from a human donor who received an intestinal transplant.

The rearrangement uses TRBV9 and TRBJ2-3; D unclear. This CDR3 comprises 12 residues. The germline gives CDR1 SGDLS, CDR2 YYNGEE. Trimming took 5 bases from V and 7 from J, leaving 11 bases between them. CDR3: CASSVDRYTQYF. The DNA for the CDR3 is TGTGCCAGCAGTGTCGATCGGTATACGCAGTATTTT. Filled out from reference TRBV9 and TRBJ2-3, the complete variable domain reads DSGVTQTPKHLITATGQRVTLRCSPRSGDLSVYWYQQSLDQGLQFLIQYYNGEERAKGNILERFSAQQFPDLHSELNLSSLELGDSALYFCASSVDRYTQYFGPGTRLTVL.

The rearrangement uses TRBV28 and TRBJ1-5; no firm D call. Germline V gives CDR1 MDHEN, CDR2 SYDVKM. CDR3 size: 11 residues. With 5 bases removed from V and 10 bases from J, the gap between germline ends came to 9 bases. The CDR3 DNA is TGTGCCAGCAGTCGGACGGGACCCCAGCATTTT. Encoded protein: CASSRTGPQHF.

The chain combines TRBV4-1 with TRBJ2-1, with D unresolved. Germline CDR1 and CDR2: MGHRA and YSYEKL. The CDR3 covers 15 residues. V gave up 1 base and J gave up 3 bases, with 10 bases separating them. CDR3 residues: CASSQGITVYNEQFF. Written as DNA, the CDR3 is TGCGCCAGCAGCCAAGGGATAACAGTCTACAATGAGCAGTTCTTC.

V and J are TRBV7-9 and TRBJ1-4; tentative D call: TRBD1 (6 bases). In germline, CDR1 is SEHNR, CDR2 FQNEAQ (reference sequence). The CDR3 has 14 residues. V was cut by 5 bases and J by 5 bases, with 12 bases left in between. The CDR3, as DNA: TGTGCCAGCAGCGTAAGGGACACGAATGAAAAACTGTTTTTT. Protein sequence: CASSVRDTNEKLFF. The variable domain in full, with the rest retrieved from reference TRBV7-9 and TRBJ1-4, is DTGVSQNPRHKITKRGQNVTFRCDPISEHNRLYWYRQTLGQGPEFLTYFQNEAQLEKSRLLSDRFSAERPKGSFSTLEIQRTEQGDSAMYLCASSVRDTNEKLFFGSGTQLSVL.

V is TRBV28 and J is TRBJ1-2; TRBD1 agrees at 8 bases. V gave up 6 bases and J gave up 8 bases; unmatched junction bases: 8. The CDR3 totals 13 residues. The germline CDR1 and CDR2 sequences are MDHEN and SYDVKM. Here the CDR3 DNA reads TGTGCCAGCAGACCAGGGGGCGTTGAGGGCTACACCTTC. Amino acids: CASRPGGVEGYTF.

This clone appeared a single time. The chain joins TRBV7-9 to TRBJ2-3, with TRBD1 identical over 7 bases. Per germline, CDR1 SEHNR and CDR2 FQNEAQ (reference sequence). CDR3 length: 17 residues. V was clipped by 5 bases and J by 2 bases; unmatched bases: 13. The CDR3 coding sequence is TGTGCCAGCAGCACCCTCCCGGGACAGCAGTCCACAGATACGCAGTATTTT. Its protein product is CASSTLPGQQSTDTQYF.

In DNA form, the CDR3 reads TGTGCCAGCGTCGGGACTACTTACACCGGGGAGCTGTTTTTT. This sequence encodes CASVGTTYTGELFF. The chain joins TRBV2 to TRBJ2-2, with 7 bases lining up with TRBD2. The V gene end was trimmed by 8 bases and the J gene end by 3 bases; junction bases not matched to a gene: 6. From germline, CDR1 is SNHLY and CDR2 FYNNEI. There are 14 residues in the CDR3.

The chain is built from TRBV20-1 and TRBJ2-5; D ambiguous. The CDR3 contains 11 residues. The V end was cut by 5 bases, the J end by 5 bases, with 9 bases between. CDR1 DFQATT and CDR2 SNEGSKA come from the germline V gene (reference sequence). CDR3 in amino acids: CSASLGETQYF. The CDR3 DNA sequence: TGCAGTGCTTCCCTCGGGGAGACCCAGTACTTC.

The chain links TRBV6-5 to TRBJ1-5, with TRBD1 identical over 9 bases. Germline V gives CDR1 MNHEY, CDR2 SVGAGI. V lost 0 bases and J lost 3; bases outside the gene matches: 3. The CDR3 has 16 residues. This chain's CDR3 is CASSYSRQGDNQPQHF. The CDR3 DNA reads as TGTGCCAGCAGTTACTCTAGACAGGGGGACAATCAGCCCCAGCATTTT.

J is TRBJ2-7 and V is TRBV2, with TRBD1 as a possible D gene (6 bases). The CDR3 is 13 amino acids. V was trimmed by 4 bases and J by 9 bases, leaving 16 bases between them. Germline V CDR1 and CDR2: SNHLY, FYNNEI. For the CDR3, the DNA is TGTGCCAGCAGTGCTTACCCCGGGACACTGCAGTACTTC. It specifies CASSAYPGTLQYF.

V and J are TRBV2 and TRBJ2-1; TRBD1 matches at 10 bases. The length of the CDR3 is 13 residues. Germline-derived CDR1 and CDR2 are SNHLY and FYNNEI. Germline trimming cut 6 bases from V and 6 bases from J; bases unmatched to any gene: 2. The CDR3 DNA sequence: TGTGCCAGCAGCCGGGACAGGGGCAATGAGCAGTTCTTC. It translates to CASSRDRGNEQFF.

Here the CDR3 reads CASRLAGKNTGELFF. CDR3 bases: TGTGCCAGCAGACTAGCGGGGAAGAACACCGGGGAGCTGTTTTTT. The chain uses TRBV6-5 and TRBJ2-2; 10 bases map to TRBD2. Per germline, CDR1 MNHEY and CDR2 SVGAGI. The CDR3 is 15 amino acids. With V trimmed by 6 bases and J by 1 base, 2 bases remained unmatched.

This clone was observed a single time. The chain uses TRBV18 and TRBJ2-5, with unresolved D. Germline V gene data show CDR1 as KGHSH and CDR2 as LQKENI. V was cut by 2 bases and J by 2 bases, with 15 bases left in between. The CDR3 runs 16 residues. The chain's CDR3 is CASSPGAVPVQETQYF. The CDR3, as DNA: TGTGCCAGCTCACCAGGAGCCGTCCCGGTACAAGAGACCCAGTACTTC.

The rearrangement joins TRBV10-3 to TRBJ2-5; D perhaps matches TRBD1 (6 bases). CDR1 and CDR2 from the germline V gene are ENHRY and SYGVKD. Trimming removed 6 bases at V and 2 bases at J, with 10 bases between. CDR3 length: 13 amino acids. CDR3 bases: TGTGCCATCAGCTACGACAGGCAAGAGACCCAGTACTTC. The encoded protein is CAISYDRQETQYF.

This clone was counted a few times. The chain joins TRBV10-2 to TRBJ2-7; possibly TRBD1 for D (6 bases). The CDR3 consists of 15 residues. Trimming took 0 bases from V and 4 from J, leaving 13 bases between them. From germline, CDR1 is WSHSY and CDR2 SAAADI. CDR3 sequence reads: CASSESGGNRYEQYF. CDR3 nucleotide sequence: TGCGCCAGCAGTGAGTCAGGGGGTAATCGTTACGAGCAGTACTTC.

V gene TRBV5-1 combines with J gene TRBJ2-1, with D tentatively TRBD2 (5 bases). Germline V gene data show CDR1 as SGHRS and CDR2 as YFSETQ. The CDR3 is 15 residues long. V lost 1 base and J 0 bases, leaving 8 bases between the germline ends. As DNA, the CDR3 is TGCGCCAGCAGCTTGACTAGTTCCTCCTACAATGAGCAGTTCTTC. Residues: CASSLTSSSYNEQFF.

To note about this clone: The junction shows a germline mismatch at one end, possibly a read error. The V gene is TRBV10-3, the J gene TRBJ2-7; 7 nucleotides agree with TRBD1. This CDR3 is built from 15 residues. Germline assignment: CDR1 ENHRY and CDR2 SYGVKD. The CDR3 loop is CAISALGQNLYGQYF. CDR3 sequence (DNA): TGTGCCATCAGTGCCTTGGGACAGAACCTATACGGGCAGTACTTC.

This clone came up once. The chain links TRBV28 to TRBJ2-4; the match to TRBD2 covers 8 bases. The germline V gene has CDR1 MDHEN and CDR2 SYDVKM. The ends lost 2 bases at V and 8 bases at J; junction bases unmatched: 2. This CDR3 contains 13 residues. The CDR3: CASSLAGGDIQYF. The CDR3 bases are TGTGCCAGCAGTTTAGCCGGGGGGGACATTCAGTACTTC. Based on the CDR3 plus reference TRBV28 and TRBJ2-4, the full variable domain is DVKVTQSSRYLVKRTGEKVFLECVQDMDHENMFWYRQDPGLGLRLIYFSYDVKMKEKGDIPEGYSVSREKKERFSLILESASTNQTSMYLCASSLAGGDIQYFGAGTRLSVL.

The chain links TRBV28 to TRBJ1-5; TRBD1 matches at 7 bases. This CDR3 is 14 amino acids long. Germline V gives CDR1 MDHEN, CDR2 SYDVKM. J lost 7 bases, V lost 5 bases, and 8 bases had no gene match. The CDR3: CASSLRQGGQPQHF. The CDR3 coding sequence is TGTGCCAGCAGTCTCCGACAGGGCGGCCAGCCCCAGCATTTT.

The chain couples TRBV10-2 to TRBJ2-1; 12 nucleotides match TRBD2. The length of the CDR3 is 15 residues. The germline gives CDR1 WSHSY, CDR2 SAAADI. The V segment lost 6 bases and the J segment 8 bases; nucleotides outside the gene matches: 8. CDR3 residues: CASRMTSGSVDEQFF. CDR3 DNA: TGCGCCAGCAGAATGACTAGCGGGAGTGTTGATGAGCAGTTCTTC.

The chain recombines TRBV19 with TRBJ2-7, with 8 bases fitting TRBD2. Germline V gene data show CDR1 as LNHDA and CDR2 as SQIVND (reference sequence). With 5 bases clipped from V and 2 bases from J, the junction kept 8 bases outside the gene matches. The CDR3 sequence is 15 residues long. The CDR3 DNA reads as TGTGCCAGTAGTGGTAGCGGGAACTTTGCCTACGAGCAGTACTTC. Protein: CASSGSGNFAYEQYF.